This T cell receptor beta chain was retrieved from a study of OX40 agonist ivuxolimab in advanced cancers. Study-wide background: Patients received ivuxolimab, an agonistic anti-OX40 (CD134) antibody. Study-level findings and limits: At 0.1 to 3.0 mg/kg and by week 6, CD4+ and CD8+ T cells in the blood had expanded clonally.

This clone was recorded only once. Its antigen is unidentified. Excluded were patients having autoimmune disease history or systemic immunosuppression. Only in-frame clones appear in the TCRdb table, and some are missing; sequencing was by immunoSEQ multiplex PCR. The table shows 55,000 to 65,000 clones, with about nine tenths occurring only once. The length of the CDR3 is 15 residues. The germline gives CDR1 KGHSH, CDR2 LQKENI. The ends lost 2 bases at V and 7 bases at J; junction bases unmatched: 4. The chain recombines TRBV18 with TRBJ2-2, with TRBD1 matching 10 bases. The sequencing used CD4+ or CD8+ T cells sorted from blood, collected in a trial of the OX40 agonist ivuxolimab. This receptor was taken from an adult with an advanced solid tumor such as melanoma, head and neck, liver or kidney cancer. CDR3 residues: CASSPETGGNGELFF. Here the CDR3 DNA reads TGTGCCAGCTCACCAGAGACAGGGGGCAACGGGGAGCTGTTTTTT.